This T cell receptor (beta chain) was sequenced for a study of blood T cell repertoires in COVID-19. Study information: Sites in the United States, Italy and Spain provided acute and convalescent COVID-19 samples.

Participants were aged about 18 to 100 years from around 25 US areas. Participants had their cohort set by participant-reported clinical history. In the authors' methods: From reference gene primer amplification, estimates of nucleated cell counts were derived. Generated by immunoSEQ multiplex PCR, the TCRdb table keeps only in-frame clones and is missing some. For V, J and clone size, that table is used; D and trimming come from the DNA. The data hold about 200,000 clones, with 82% observed a single time. Germline CDR1 MGHDK, CDR2 SYGVNS. This CDR3 has 16 residues. The V and J ends lost 3 bases and 1 base respectively, with 15 bases between them.

The source material was PBMCs or T cells enriched from blood (not recorded which). The receptor was isolated from a woman aged 60-70 years with acute COVID-19. This rearrangement joins TRBV25-1 to TRBJ1-1; D not resolved. CDR3: CASSDGLGRSNTEAFF. The CDR3 DNA reads TGTGCCAGCAGTGACGGACTAGGACGGTCGAACACTGAAGCTTTCTTT.